A single sample is the source of the 9 T cell receptor beta chains below, sequenced in a study of Ad26.COV2.S vaccination and SARS-CoV-2 variants. The table came from immunoSEQ multiplex PCR; TCRdb's copy has only in-frame clones and leaves some out. The table shows roughly 680,000 clones, with roughly 90% occurring only once. Treatment here: around 19 received Ad26.COV2.S at low or high dose, single or two shots; several received placebo; per-sample allocation not given. It was on day 63 after the first vaccine or placebo injection that samples were taken. Sample: peripheral blood, taken in a trial of Ad26.COV2.S vaccine versus placebo. These receptors originate from a person aged 18-65 years who received the Ad26.COV2.S COVID-19 vaccine or a placebo.

DNA for the CDR3: TGTGCCAGCAGCGCACAGGGAGTTCCCACAGATACGCAGTATTTT. Protein product: CASSAQGVPTDTQYF. V and J are TRBV9 and TRBJ2-3; weak D call: TRBD1 (6 bases). This CDR3 has 15 residues. Deletions cut 3 bases from V and 2 bases from J, with 13 bases between. Germline V gene lookup returns CDR1 SGDLS and CDR2 YYNGEE.

V is TRBV5-4 and J is TRBJ1-4; TRBD1 is a possible D gene (5 bases). CDR1 is SGHNT, CDR2 YYREEE, per germline (reference sequence). V lost 0 bases and J 5 bases, leaving 11 bases between the germline ends. The CDR3 sequence is 15 residues long. CDR3 in amino acids: CASSLGAGPNEKLFF. In DNA form, the CDR3 reads TGTGCCAGCAGCTTGGGCGCGGGACCCAATGAAAAACTGTTTTTT.

The chain employs TRBV30 and TRBJ1-5, with 8 positions matching TRBD1. V lost 1 base and J lost 4; bases outside the gene matches: 6. Germline loops: CDR1 GTSNPN, CDR2 SVGIG (reference sequence). The CDR3 sequence is 15 residues long. DNA of the CDR3: TGTGCCTGGAGTGCCGGACAGGGAGGGAATCAGCCCCAGCATTTT. This codes for CAWSAGQGGNQPQHF.

This chain uses TRBV10-3 with TRBJ2-4; D perhaps matches TRBD1 (6 bases). CDR3 length equals 17 residues. V was clipped by 3 bases and J by 2 bases, with 17 bases between them. The V gene's germline CDR1 is ENHRY and CDR2 SYGVKD. The CDR3 here is CAISEKAIGTSKNIQYF. The CDR3 coding sequence is TGTGCCATCAGTGAAAAGGCTATCGGGACATCCAAAAACATTCAGTACTTC.

The V gene is TRBV18, the J gene TRBJ1-3; no clear D. Deletions cut 3 bases from V and 0 bases from J, with 9 bases between. Germline CDR1 KGHSH, CDR2 LQKENI. The CDR3 is 15 amino acids. CDR3 DNA: TGTGCCAGCTCACCCGGGGTAAACTCTGGAAACACCATATATTTT. This gives the protein CASSPGVNSGNTIYF. Supplemented by reference TRBV18 and TRBJ1-3, the full variable domain reads NAGVMQNPRHLVRRRGQEARLRCSPMKGHSHVYWYRQLPEEGLKFMVYLQKENIIDESGMPKERFSAEFPKEGPSILRIQQVVRGDSAAYFCASSPGVNSGNTIYFGEGSWLTVV.

In its sample, this clone was seen once. The chain links TRBV5-4 to TRBJ2-2, with TRBD2 matching over 14 bases. V gave up 4 bases and J gave up 6 bases; unmatched junction bases: 5. The germline gives CDR1 SGHNT, CDR2 YYREEE (reference sequence). There are 16 residues in the CDR3. CDR3: CASSLGLAGAAGELFF. CDR3 sequence (DNA): TGTGCCAGCAGCCTGGGACTAGCGGGAGCAGCCGGGGAGCTGTTTTTT.

This clone has a single count. This chain uses TRBV19 with TRBJ1-2, with TRBD1 matching over 8 bases. The CDR3 contains 13 residues. With 6 bases clipped from V and 4 bases from J, the junction kept 4 bases outside the gene matches. Germline loops: CDR1 LNHDA, CDR2 SQIVND (reference sequence). CDR3 sequence reads: CASSYRGSYGYTF. The CDR3 DNA reads TGTGCCAGTAGCTACAGGGGGAGCTATGGCTACACCTTC.

This chain joins TRBV7-8 and TRBJ2-7; TRBD2 might be the D (5 bases). Between the trimmed V and J ends, which lost 1 base and 6 bases, there was a span of 7 bases. Germline V CDR1 and CDR2: SGHVS, FQNEAQ. The length of the CDR3 is 12 residues. Written as DNA, the CDR3 is TGTGCCAGCAGCTTAGATGGAGGCGAGCAGTACTTC. The encoded protein is CASSLDGGEQYF. The variable domain in full, completed from reference TRBV7-8 and TRBJ2-7, reads GAGVSQSPRYKVAKRGQDVALRCDPISGHVSLFWYQQALGQGPEFLTYFQNEAQLDKSGLPSDRFFAERPEGSVSTLKIQRTQQEDSAVYLCASSLDGGEQYFGPGTRLTVT.

The chain links TRBV29-1 to TRBJ2-7; the D gene is possibly TRBD2 (5 bases). CDR1 and CDR2 from the germline V gene are SQVTM and ANQGSEA. Trimming pared 1 base from V and 0 bases from J, leaving 10 bases between. The CDR3 consists of 14 residues. CDR3 residues: CSVEGAGHSYEQYF. The CDR3 coding sequence is TGCAGCGTTGAAGGGGCGGGCCACTCCTACGAGCAGTACTTC.